Each of the 30 T cell receptor beta chains below was sequenced from the same sample in a study of blood T cell repertoires in COVID-19. Sequencing was performed with immunoSEQ multiplex PCR; in TCRdb, only in-frame clones are kept and a portion is missing. This sample has under 110,000 clones, with about two thirds found just once. The sequenced sample was peripheral blood. These TCRs come from a human donor with acute or convalescent COVID-19. The donor label of this sample is uncertain.

V is TRBV18 and J is TRBJ2-5, with TRBD2 identical over 7 bases. This CDR3 comprises 14 residues. Germline CDR1 is KGHSH and CDR2 is LQKENI. V was clipped by 5 bases and J by 4 bases; unmatched bases: 7. CDR3 DNA: TGTGCCAGCTCAACGGGGGGAGTCGTAGAGACCCAGTACTTC. This gives the protein CASSTGGVVETQYF.

The gene calls are TRBV7-9 and TRBJ2-3; possibly TRBD2 for D (6 bases). The V gene lost 5 bases and the J gene lost 1 base, with 10 bases spanning the gap. Germline loops: CDR1 SEHNR, CDR2 FQNEAQ (reference sequence). This CDR3 has 14 amino acids. In DNA, the CDR3 is TGTGCCAGCAGCCCAGGGACTGGCACAGATACGCAGTATTTT. It specifies CASSPGTGTDTQYF.

This clone was observed a handful of times. V usage is TRBV24-1 and J usage is TRBJ2-3; a weak D match, TRBD1 (6 bases). CDR3 length: 15 amino acids. Trimming removed 6 bases from V and 1 base from J, with 13 bases in between. Germline CDR1 is KGHDR and CDR2 is SFDVKD. CDR3 sequence reads: CATSHAAGGTDTQYF. The CDR3 nucleotides read TGTGCCACCAGTCATGCGGCAGGGGGCACAGATACGCAGTATTTT.

This clone was seen many times. Other DNA sequences in the sample encode the same CDR3. CDR3 sequence: CASSLMPDTEAFF. CDR3 nucleotides: TGTGCCAGCAGCTTAATGCCGGACACTGAAGCTTTCTTT. This chain links TRBV7-3 with TRBJ1-1; no firm D call. CDR3 length: 13 amino acids. The ends were cut back, 1 base at V and 3 bases at J, with 6 bases in the middle. Germline CDR1 reads SGHTA; CDR2 reads FQGTGA.

J is TRBJ1-1 and V is TRBV5-1; 11 bases are shared with TRBD1. Germline CDR1 and CDR2: SGHRS and YFSETQ. With V trimmed by 0 bases and J by 1 base, 2 bases remained unmatched. The CDR3 runs 16 residues. The CDR3 DNA follows: TGCGCCAGCAGCTTGGGGACAGGGGGCGCGAACACTGAAGCTTTCTTT. Translation gives CASSLGTGGANTEAFF.

This clone appeared a few times. This chain connects TRBV2 to TRBJ2-5; 11 nucleotides line up with TRBD2. Trimming cost V 4 bases and J 1 base; bases outside gene matches: 5. CDR3 length equals 16 residues. Germline V lookup: CDR1 SNHLY, CDR2 FYNNEI. The CDR3 region has the DNA TGTGCCAGCAGTGGTCTAGCGGGGGGCATCCAAGAGACCCAGTACTTC. Its translation is CASSGLAGGIQETQYF. Supplemented by reference TRBV2 and TRBJ2-5, the full variable domain reads EPEVTQTPSHQVTQMGQEVILRCVPISNHLYFYWYRQILGQKVEFLVSFYNNEISEKSEIFDDQFSVERPDGSNFTLKIRSTKLEDSAMYFCASSGLAGGIQETQYFGPGTRLLVL.

V and J are TRBV3-1 (or the pseudogene TRBV3-2) and TRBJ2-1; 7 bases fit TRBD1. Trimming took 2 bases from V and 8 from J; bases not matched to a gene: 15. The CDR3 runs to 17 residues. Germline loops: CDR1 LGHDT, CDR2 YNNKEL (reference sequence). The CDR3 sequence: CASSQPPGQSFRYEQFF. CDR3 DNA: TGTGCCAGCAGCCAACCTCCGGGACAGTCCTTTAGGTATGAGCAGTTCTTC.

A few counts support this clone. The rearrangement uses TRBV18 and TRBJ2-4, with D possibly matching TRBD2 (7 bases). V dropped 1 base and J dropped 4 bases, with 8 bases sitting between them. This CDR3 contains 14 residues. Looked up from germline, CDR1 is KGHSH and CDR2 is LQKENI. CDR3 nucleotide sequence: TGTGCCAGCTCACCACAGGGGGGGAAAAACATTCAGTACTTC. It translates to CASSPQGGKNIQYF.

CDR3 sequence (DNA): TGTGCCACCAGTGATTTGATAACTAACACCGGGGAGCTGTTTTTT. This codes for CATSDLITNTGELFF. The V call is TRBV24-1, the J call TRBJ2-2; D not resolved. Germline CDR1 reads KGHDR; CDR2 reads SFDVKD. Trimming stripped 0 bases from V and 2 bases from J, with 6 bases between. The CDR3 length is 15 residues.

The chain has TRBV11-2 and TRBJ1-1, with D unresolved. CDR1 SGHAT and CDR2 FQNNGV come from the germline V gene. V was cut by 1 base and J by 7 bases, with 13 bases left in between. The CDR3 contains 14 residues. CDR3 amino acids: CASSLGEDAYEAFF. CDR3 sequence (DNA): TGTGCCAGCAGCTTAGGAGAAGATGCCTATGAAGCTTTCTTT.

In this sample, this clone turned up a few times. At one of its ends the junction is not consistent with the germline gene, which may arise from a read error. The rearrangement joins TRBV7-9 to TRBJ1-5, with D unclear. This CDR3 spans 14 amino acids. The germline CDR1 and CDR2 sequences are SEHNR and FQNEAQ (reference sequence). CDR3 coding DNA: TGTGCCAGCAGCTTAGGGGCTAGCCATCAGCCCCAGCATTTT. It specifies CASSLGASHQPQHF.

This rearrangement joins TRBV5-1 to TRBJ1-2; D is perhaps TRBD1 (6 bases). The CDR3 covers 14 residues. Per germline, CDR1 SGHRS and CDR2 YFSETQ. Trimming left V 4 bases short and J 1 base short, with 11 bases between. CDR3 coding DNA: TGCGCCAGCAGCGGGGGCGCCTATAACTATGGCTACACCTTC. This translates into CASSGGAYNYGYTF.

In this sample, this clone turned up a few times. The chain couples TRBV28 to TRBJ2-5; D unresolved. Germline loops: CDR1 MDHEN, CDR2 SYDVKM. V lost 3 bases and J 3 bases, leaving 2 bases between the germline ends. CDR3 size: 11 residues. CDR3 sequence (DNA): TGTGCCAGCAGTTTCAAAGAGACCCAGTACTTC. This gives the protein CASSFKETQYF.

The chain recombines TRBV2 with TRBJ1-2; TRBD1 agrees at 9 bases. CDR1 and CDR2 (germline): SNHLY, FYNNEI. J gave up 0 bases and V 8 bases, and 7 bases lay outside the gene matches. This CDR3 spans 15 amino acids. This CDR3 is CASGKDRGANYGYTF. CDR3 coding DNA: TGTGCCAGCGGGAAGGACAGGGGCGCTAACTATGGCTACACCTTC. Supplemented by reference TRBV2 and TRBJ1-2, the full variable domain reads EPEVTQTPSHQVTQMGQEVILRCVPISNHLYFYWYRQILGQKVEFLVSFYNNEISEKSEIFDDQFSVERPDGSNFTLKIRSTKLEDSAMYFCASGKDRGANYGYTFGSGTRLTVV.

This rearrangement joins TRBV25-1 to TRBJ2-7; 13 nucleotides match TRBD2. This CDR3 contains 17 residues. The germline V gene encodes CDR1 MGHDK and CDR2 SYGVNS. The junction had 7 bases not matched to a gene; V was cut back by 5 bases and J by 0 bases. CDR3 bases: TGTGCCAGCAGTCCCTGGACTAGCGGGGGACTCTCCTACGAGCAGTACTTC. Its protein product is CASSPWTSGGLSYEQYF.

The J gene is TRBJ1-3, the V gene TRBV7-9, with D uncertain. Trimming pared 0 bases from V and 4 bases from J, leaving 13 bases between. CDR1 SEHNR and CDR2 FQNEAQ come from the germline V gene (reference sequence). The CDR3 spans 16 residues. In nucleotides, the CDR3 is TGTGCCAGCAGCTTAGCGGGAGACGCCCGCGGAAACACCATATATTTT. Amino acids: CASSLAGDARGNTIYF.

This clone occurred once. V usage is TRBV19 and J usage is TRBJ2-1; tentative D call: TRBD2 (6 bases). The germline V gene has CDR1 LNHDA and CDR2 SQIVND (reference sequence). The CDR3 runs 16 residues. Trimming removed 0 bases from V and 2 bases from J, with 11 bases in between. The DNA for the CDR3 is TGTGCCAGTAGTATAGAGGCGGGGCCTCCCTACAATGAGCAGTTCTTC. Its translation is CASSIEAGPPYNEQFF.

The chain carries TRBV28 and TRBJ1-2; D perhaps matches TRBD1 (6 bases). The CDR3 has 14 residues. V was cut by 2 bases and J by 8 bases, with 15 bases left in between. Per germline, CDR1 MDHEN and CDR2 SYDVKM. The CDR3 bases are TGTGCCAGCAGTTTACCCGGACAGTATAGCGGCTACACCTTC. This sequence encodes CASSLPGQYSGYTF.

The rearrangement uses TRBV6-1 and TRBJ1-1, with D tentatively TRBD1 (5 bases). Per germline, CDR1 MNHNS and CDR2 SASEGT. Trimming removed 2 bases from V and 3 bases from J, with 10 bases in between. There are 14 residues in the CDR3. CDR3 DNA: TGTGCCAGCAGTGAACACAGGACCCACACTGAAGCTTTCTTT. It encodes CASSEHRTHTEAFF.

The V and J genes are TRBV28 and TRBJ2-3; D may be TRBD2 (6 bases). V shed 3 bases and J shed 3 bases, with 10 bases lying between them. This CDR3 contains 14 residues. Germline CDR1 reads MDHEN; CDR2 reads SYDVKM. The CDR3 protein is CASSFVAGTDTQYF. Here the CDR3 DNA reads TGTGCCAGCAGTTTTGTCGCGGGGACAGATACGCAGTATTTT.

The J gene is TRBJ2-7, the V gene TRBV28, with 10 bases aligning to TRBD1. Trimming removed 2 bases from V and 0 bases from J; junction bases left unmatched: 13. Looked up from germline, CDR1 is MDHEN and CDR2 is SYDVKM. This CDR3 comprises 19 residues. CDR3 amino acids: CASSLGGTWDRGPSYEQYV. CDR3 in DNA: TGTGCCAGCAGTTTAGGGGGGACCTGGGACAGGGGTCCCTCCTACGAGCAGTACGTC.

This clone has only a few counts. The J gene is TRBJ1-5, the V gene TRBV28; no clear D gene. CDR3 length equals 13 residues. V dropped 8 bases and J dropped 7 bases, with 15 bases sitting between them. Germline CDR1 reads MDHEN; CDR2 reads SYDVKM. The CDR3 DNA reads TGTGCCAGCGCTCCCGGTCGAAGACAGCCCCAGCATTTT. Its translation is CASAPGRRQPQHF.

The chain couples TRBV14 to TRBJ2-5; possibly TRBD1 for D (5 bases). CDR3 length: 14 amino acids. V was shortened by 4 bases and J by 5 bases, with 14 bases between the two germline ends. Per the germline V gene, CDR1 is SGHDN and CDR2 is FVKESK. The CDR3 spells CASSLKGSRETQYF. Written as DNA, the CDR3 is TGTGCCAGCAGCCTTAAGGGGTCCCGGGAGACCCAGTACTTC.

The CDR3 DNA is TGTGCCAGCAGTTACGGGCGGGGTTCGGGCAAAAACATTCAGTACTTC. As protein: CASSYGRGSGKNIQYF. The genes are TRBV6-2 or TRBV6-3 and TRBJ2-4, with D possibly being TRBD2 (6 bases). Germline lookup yields CDR1 MNHEY and CDR2 SVGEGT. The CDR3 is 16 amino acids. Trimming stripped 2 bases from V and 3 bases from J, with 14 bases between.

As concerns this clone: The same CDR3 arises from other DNA sequences in this sample as well. V usage is TRBV18 and J usage is TRBJ2-7; perhaps TRBD1 as D (6 bases). This CDR3 is 15 amino acids long. In germline, CDR1 is KGHSH, CDR2 LQKENI. V was shortened by 3 bases and J by 0 bases, with 12 bases between the two germline ends. The CDR3 loop reads CASSPGQGLSYEQYF. The CDR3 region has the DNA TGTGCCAGCTCACCGGGACAAGGCCTCTCCTACGAGCAGTACTTC. Looking up the rest from reference TRBV18 and TRBJ2-7 gives the full variable domain: NAGVMQNPRHLVRRRGQEARLRCSPMKGHSHVYWYRQLPEEGLKFMVYLQKENIIDESGMPKERFSAEFPKEGPSILRIQQVVRGDSAAYFCASSPGQGLSYEQYFGPGTRLTVT.

The chain joins TRBV5-1 to TRBJ1-2; the D gene is possibly TRBD1 (5 bases). V lost 4 bases, J lost 1 base, and 20 bases lay in between. CDR1 is SGHRS, CDR2 YFSETQ, per germline. The CDR3 runs 17 residues. The DNA for the CDR3 is TGCGCCAGCAGCCCTGGCTCGGTAGGGGATCTTAACTATGGCTACACCTTC. Residues: CASSPGSVGDLNYGYTF.

Ten or more counts support this clone. The rearrangement links TRBV28 to TRBJ1-6, with 7 bases that match TRBD1. CDR3 length equals 18 residues. V gave up 4 bases and J gave up 11 bases; unmatched junction bases: 20. Looked up from germline, CDR1 is MDHEN and CDR2 is SYDVKM. CDR3 region: CASSSPLQTGSFSAPLHF. DNA for the CDR3: TGTGCCAGCAGTTCCCCCCTTCAGACAGGGTCCTTTAGTGCACCCCTCCACTTT.

The rearrangement joins TRBV14 to TRBJ2-3; tentative D call: TRBD1 (5 bases). The CDR3 length is 16 residues. Trimming pared 6 bases from V and 4 bases from J, leaving 20 bases between. Germline V gives CDR1 SGHDN, CDR2 FVKESK. The CDR3 loop reads CASSQSKGLWADTQYF. The CDR3 DNA is TGTGCCAGCAGTCAGAGCAAGGGGCTGTGGGCAGATACGCAGTATTTT.

In this sample, this clone turned up a few times. Written as DNA, the CDR3 is TGTGCCAGCAGGGAAACAGGGGGCGCGAGGAGTCAGCCCCAGCATTTT. It is translated as CASRETGGARSQPQHF. The chain carries TRBV2 and TRBJ1-5; 9 nucleotides agree with TRBD1. Germline-derived CDR1 and CDR2 are SNHLY and FYNNEI. CDR3 length: 16 residues. Trimming at V came to 6 bases and at J to 6 bases, leaving 12 bases not matched to a gene.

J is TRBJ1-2 and V is TRBV4-1, with D possibly being TRBD1 (5 bases). The germline gives CDR1 MGHRA, CDR2 YSYEKL. V was cut by 1 base and J by 3 bases, with 9 bases left in between. This CDR3 has 14 residues. CDR3 residues: CASSQVGRDYGYTF. DNA of the CDR3: TGCGCCAGCAGCCAAGTGGGCAGGGACTATGGCTACACCTTC.